This TCR beta chain was obtained from a study of early T cells in non-severe SARS-CoV-2 infection. General study points: Private and CD4 specificities were missed by VDJdb matching, skewed to anti-spike CD8.

Unique molecular identifiers tagged individual cDNA molecules. TCRdb processed the 5' RACE reads anew with MiXCR; each CDR3 protein has one entry. Of roughly 34,000 distinct CDR3 sequences detected, roughly 7.1% appear once; the ten largest clones hold roughly an eighth. Ten or more counts support this clonotype. Its specificity is unknown. Trimming cost V 4 bases and J 7 bases; bases outside gene matches: 3. The CDR3 consists of 14 residues. Germline CDR1 SGHRS, CDR2 YFSETQ. Here the sequenced sample was whole blood, taken at baseline. This clonotype was sampled from an adult who was a healthcare worker with PCR-confirmed SARS-CoV-2 infection or an uninfected control (not recorded which). The J gene is TRBJ1-6, the V gene TRBV5-1; TRBD1 matches 9 bases. The CDR3 DNA follows: TGCGCCAGCAGCGAACAGGGGGCCAATTCACCCCTCCACTTT. Its translation is CASSEQGANSPLHF. Together with reference TRBV5-1 and TRBJ1-6, the CDR3 gives the full variable domain: KAGVTQTPRYLIKTRGQQVTLSCSPISGHRSVSWYQQTPGQGLQFLFEYFSETQRNKGNFPGRFSGRQFSNSRSEMNVSTLELGDSALYLCASSEQGANSPLHFGNGTRLTVT.